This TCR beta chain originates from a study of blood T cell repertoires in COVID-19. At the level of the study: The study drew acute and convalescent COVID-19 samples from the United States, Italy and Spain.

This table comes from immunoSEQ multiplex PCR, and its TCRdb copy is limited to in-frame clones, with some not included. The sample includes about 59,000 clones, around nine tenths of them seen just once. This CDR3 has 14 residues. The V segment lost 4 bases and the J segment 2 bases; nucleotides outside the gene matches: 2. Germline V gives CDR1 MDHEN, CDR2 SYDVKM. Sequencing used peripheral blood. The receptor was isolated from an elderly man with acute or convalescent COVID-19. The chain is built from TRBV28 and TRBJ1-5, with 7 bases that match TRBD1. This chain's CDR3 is CASSSQGGNQPQHF. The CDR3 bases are TGTGCCAGCAGTTCCCAGGGGGGCAATCAGCCCCAGCATTTT. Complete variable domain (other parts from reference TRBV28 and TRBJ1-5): DVKVTQSSRYLVKRTGEKVFLECVQDMDHENMFWYRQDPGLGLRLIYFSYDVKMKEKGDIPEGYSVSREKKERFSLILESASTNQTSMYLCASSSQGGNQPQHFGDGTRLSIL.